This TCR beta chain was sequenced for a study of shared clonotypes between healthy human individuals. This CDR3 comprises 15 residues. Germline lookup yields CDR1 SGHVS and CDR2 FQNEAQ. V lost 0 bases and J 1 base, leaving 10 bases between the germline ends. Negatively enriched CD4+ T cells were divided by CD45RA into naive and memory. TCRdb keeps only in-frame clones here, not all; method: immunoSEQ multiplex PCR. The sample carries hundreds of thousands of clones, roughly 73% recorded once. Study results and limitations: Sequencing depth was a factor that was expected to affect clonotype sharing among donors.

Points on this clone: Antigen specificity is unknown.

The sequence was collected from a woman aged 25-40 years in good health. The sample comprised memory CD4+ T cells sorted from blood. The subset was: CD45RA-negative fraction. This rearrangement joins TRBV7-8 to TRBJ2-7; a possible D gene is TRBD2 (5 bases). The CDR3 region is CASSLAASGSYEQYF. Here the CDR3 DNA reads TGTGCCAGCAGCTTAGCGGCGAGCGGTTCCTACGAGCAGTACTTC. The whole variable domain, filled in from reference TRBV7-8 and TRBJ2-7, reads GAGVSQSPRYKVAKRGQDVALRCDPISGHVSLFWYQQALGQGPEFLTYFQNEAQLDKSGLPSDRFFAERPEGSVSTLKIQRTQQEDSAVYLCASSLAASGSYEQYFGPGTRLTVT.